These 20 T cell receptor beta chains originate from one sample sequenced in a study of beta chain features in type 1 diabetes. Expressed TCRB transcripts got sequenced, as all isolated RNA was reverse transcribed. The method was immunoSEQ multiplex PCR; TCRdb's version includes in-frame clones alone and lacks a portion of them. In the table there are a few hundred thousand clones, about 15% of which are singletons. The specimen was central memory CD4+ T cells from blood. These receptors all stem from a young man in good health.

This sequence joins TRBV30 and TRBJ2-4; D might be TRBD2 (5 bases). Germline V lookup: CDR1 GTSNPN, CDR2 SVGIG (reference sequence). The CDR3 has 14 residues. V was trimmed by 2 bases and J by 4 bases, leaving 12 bases between them. The CDR3 DNA reads TGTGCCTGGAGTTGGACTGCCTCAAAAAACATTCAGTACTTC. Amino acid sequence: CAWSWTASKNIQYF.

The rearrangement uses TRBV6-6 and TRBJ1-4; D gene uncertain. This CDR3 spans 14 amino acids. V was trimmed by 8 bases and J by 3 bases, leaving 13 bases between them. CDR1 and CDR2 from the germline V gene are MNHNY and SVGAGI (reference sequence). The CDR3 region has the DNA TGTGCCAGCTCAAGCTACAGAGCTAATGAAAAACTGTTTTTT. Its translation: CASSSYRANEKLFF.

This chain links TRBV5-1 with TRBJ2-2, with 8 bases fitting TRBD2. This CDR3 spans 14 amino acids. The J segment lost 14 bases and the V segment lost 0 bases, leaving 9 bases of the junction unmatched. CDR1 and CDR2 from the germline V gene are SGHRS and YFSETQ. The CDR3 loop reads CASSLEGGRRSLFF. For the CDR3, the DNA is TGCGCCAGCAGCTTGGAGGGCGGGAGGCGGTCCCTGTTTTTT. Full variable domain (missing parts from reference TRBV5-1 and TRBJ2-2): KAGVTQTPRYLIKTRGQQVTLSCSPISGHRSVSWYQQTPGQGLQFLFEYFSETQRNKGNFPGRFSGRQFSNSRSEMNVSTLELGDSALYLCASSLEGGRRSLFFGEGSRLTVL.

This chain links TRBV5-1 with TRBJ2-1; TRBD1 matches at 11 bases. The germline V gene encodes CDR1 SGHRS and CDR2 YFSETQ. CDR3 length: 16 residues. The trim removed 1 base at V and 8 bases at J, leaving 8 bases unmatched. The DNA for the CDR3 is TGCGCCAGCAGCTTGAATGTAAGGACAGGGGGCGATGAGCAGTTCTTC. It specifies CASSLNVRTGGDEQFF.

The chain employs TRBV6-6 and TRBJ2-2, with D possibly matching TRBD1 (5 bases). CDR3 length: 13 amino acids. The germline V gene encodes CDR1 MNHNY and CDR2 SVGAGI (reference sequence). V was cut by 7 bases and J by 5 bases, with 11 bases left in between. CDR3 protein: CASILKGTGELFF. CDR3 bases: TGTGCCAGCATCTTAAAGGGGACCGGGGAGCTGTTTTTT.

This sequence joins TRBV7-2 and TRBJ2-7; D unresolved. V was clipped by 1 base and J by 5 bases, with 15 bases between them. There are 15 residues in the CDR3. Germline loops: CDR1 SGHTA, CDR2 FQGNSA. DNA for the CDR3: TGTGCCAGCAGCTTAGATCCCCGACCTTCGGACGAGCAGTACTTC. Amino acid sequence: CASSLDPRPSDEQYF.

There are a few counts of this clone. The chain recombines TRBV19 with TRBJ1-4; D gene ambiguous. V was trimmed by 3 bases and J by 6 bases, leaving 11 bases between them. CDR3 size: 14 residues. The germline CDR1 and CDR2 sequences are LNHDA and SQIVND (reference sequence). Here the CDR3 reads CASSMVRRDEKLFF. CDR3 in DNA: TGTGCCAGTAGTATGGTCAGGCGGGATGAAAAACTGTTTTTT.

About this clone: A much larger clone lies a single base off, so this may be a read error. This sample also contains other DNA sequences that code for the same CDR3. V usage is TRBV11-3 and J usage is TRBJ2-3; TRBD2 is a possible D gene (6 bases). The V end lost 1 base, the J end lost 4 bases, and 9 bases lay between the germline ends. Germline V gives CDR1 SGHNT, CDR2 YENEEA. CDR3 length: 14 amino acids. CDR3 bases: TGTGCCAGCAGCTTAGGCGGGGTGGCAGATACGCAGTATTTT. Residues: CASSLGGVADTQYF.

The chain has TRBV2 and TRBJ1-4, with D unclear. The germline V gene encodes CDR1 SNHLY and CDR2 FYNNEI. The CDR3 extends over 15 amino acids. Trimming removed 6 bases from V and 8 bases from J, with 19 bases in between. CDR3 nucleotides: TGTGCCAGCAGCGCTAACAGATCAGTCCACGAAAAACTGTTTTTT. It specifies CASSANRSVHEKLFF. The variable domain in full, completed from reference TRBV2 and TRBJ1-4, reads EPEVTQTPSHQVTQMGQEVILRCVPISNHLYFYWYRQILGQKVEFLVSFYNNEISEKSEIFDDQFSVERPDGSNFTLKIRSTKLEDSAMYFCASSANRSVHEKLFFGSGTQLSVL.

This clone was seen a handful of times. The chain uses TRBV28 and TRBJ1-1, with D uncertain. Trimming removed 7 bases at V and 4 bases at J, with 16 bases between. Germline CDR1 reads MDHEN; CDR2 reads SYDVKM. This CDR3 contains 14 residues. Here the CDR3 DNA reads TGTGCCAGCAAACCTACCGTGAGGACCACTGAAGCTTTCTTT. As protein: CASKPTVRTTEAFF.

This clone was picked up many times. V is TRBV10-3 and J is TRBJ2-1; D is undetermined. V was clipped by 3 bases and J by 12 bases, with 9 bases between them. There are 11 residues in the CDR3. The V gene's germline CDR1 is ENHRY and CDR2 SYGVKD. CDR3 bases: TGTGCCATCAGTGATCCCTCCGGGCAGTTCTTC. The encoded protein is CAISDPSGQFF.

This chain joins TRBV5-1 and TRBJ2-3, with 10 bases identical to TRBD1. J gave up 4 bases and V 0 bases, and 2 bases lay outside the gene matches. Per germline, CDR1 SGHRS and CDR2 YFSETQ. CDR3 length equals 15 residues. CDR3 in amino acids: CASSLVDRGPDTQYF. CDR3 nucleotides: TGCGCCAGCAGCTTGGTCGACAGGGGGCCAGATACGCAGTATTTT.

The chain combines TRBV9 with TRBJ1-4; D not resolved. The CDR3 covers 15 residues. CDR1 SGDLS and CDR2 YYNGEE come from the germline V gene. V was clipped by 2 bases and J by 0 bases, with 8 bases between them. CDR3 region: CASSVQAATNEKLFF. DNA of the CDR3: TGTGCCAGCAGCGTGCAGGCGGCAACTAATGAAAAACTGTTTTTT.

This clone was seen a handful of times. The rearrangement uses TRBV6-5 and TRBJ2-7, with D perhaps matching TRBD2 (5 bases). The CDR3 has 13 residues. Trimming pared 5 bases from V and 3 bases from J, leaving 11 bases between. From germline, CDR1 is MNHEY and CDR2 SVGAGI. The CDR3 sequence is CASSPGYNYEQYF. CDR3 DNA sequence: TGTGCCAGCAGTCCGGGGTATAACTACGAGCAGTACTTC.

The chain employs TRBV9 and TRBJ2-2; a weak D match, TRBD1 (5 bases). Germline CDR1 reads SGDLS; CDR2 reads YYNGEE. The V end was cut by 3 bases, the J end by 0 bases, with 9 bases between. This CDR3 has 15 residues. CDR3 residues: CASSGQSSNTGELFF. In nucleotides, the CDR3 is TGTGCCAGCAGCGGACAGTCCTCGAACACCGGGGAGCTGTTTTTT.

The rearrangement links TRBV11-2 to TRBJ1-6, with a possible D match to TRBD1 (5 bases). V was cut by 5 bases and J by 8 bases, with 16 bases left in between. The CDR3 extends over 15 amino acids. Per the germline V gene, CDR1 is SGHAT and CDR2 is FQNNGV. The CDR3 region is CASSGMGRRDSPLHF. CDR3 nucleotide sequence: TGTGCCAGCAGCGGTATGGGACGAAGGGATTCACCCCTCCACTTT.

This clone has only a few counts. V is TRBV6-5 and J is TRBJ2-2; D not resolved. The CDR3 sequence is 10 residues long. Germline CDR1 reads MNHEY; CDR2 reads SVGAGI. Between the trimmed V and J ends, which lost 6 bases and 8 bases, there was a span of 4 bases. The CDR3 reads CASRGGELFF. For the CDR3, the DNA is TGTGCCAGCAGGGGAGGGGAGCTGTTTTTT.

The chain uses TRBV27 and TRBJ2-2; 10 nucleotides match TRBD2. The CDR3 loop spans 14 amino acids. Germline values: CDR1 MNHEY, CDR2 SMNVEV (reference sequence). J lost 6 bases, V lost 8 bases, and 6 bases had no gene match. The CDR3 protein is CASGGLALPGELFF. The CDR3 nucleotides are TGTGCCAGCGGGGGACTAGCGTTACCCGGGGAGCTGTTTTTT.

The chain recombines TRBV6-4 with TRBJ2-7; 8 nucleotides align to TRBD1. The CDR3 totals 14 residues. Germline CDR1 MRHNA, CDR2 SNTAGT. V lost 6 bases and J lost 6; bases outside the gene matches: 10. The CDR3 reads CASRSSQGASEQYV. The CDR3 DNA reads as TGTGCCAGCAGATCGTCCCAGGGGGCGAGCGAGCAGTACGTC.

This chain joins TRBV7-2 and TRBJ1-5; D not resolved. V gave up 10 bases and J gave up 3 bases, with 7 bases separating them. Germline CDR1 is SGHTA and CDR2 is FQGNSA. This CDR3 comprises 11 residues. CDR3 amino acids: CATGINQPQHF. CDR3 DNA: TGTGCCACTGGTATCAATCAGCCCCAGCATTTT.